This entry features one TCR beta chain sequence. Primers: 60 Vbeta forward and 13 Jbeta reverse. The repertoire was sequenced with immunoSEQ multiplex PCR; TCRdb's copy has only in-frame clones and lacks some. The sample carries about 200,000 clones, over 75% recorded once. The data belong to a study of cytomegalovirus exposure and HLA in healthy donors. Study background: The study's early data release held roughly 90 million unique TCRs from HLA-typed donors.

This CDR3 has 13 residues. V lost 8 bases and J 4 bases, leaving 14 bases between the germline ends. Germline assignment: CDR1 KGHSH and CDR2 LQKENI. Sequenced sample: PBMCs. The V call is TRBV18, the J call TRBJ1-1, with D possibly TRBD1 on 5 matching bases. This receptor was taken from a girl aged 2 to 10 in good health and CMV-seronegative. CDR3 bases: TGTGCCAGCCACGTGGGGCTGAGCACTGAAGCTTTCTTT. Its protein is CASHVGLSTEAFF.